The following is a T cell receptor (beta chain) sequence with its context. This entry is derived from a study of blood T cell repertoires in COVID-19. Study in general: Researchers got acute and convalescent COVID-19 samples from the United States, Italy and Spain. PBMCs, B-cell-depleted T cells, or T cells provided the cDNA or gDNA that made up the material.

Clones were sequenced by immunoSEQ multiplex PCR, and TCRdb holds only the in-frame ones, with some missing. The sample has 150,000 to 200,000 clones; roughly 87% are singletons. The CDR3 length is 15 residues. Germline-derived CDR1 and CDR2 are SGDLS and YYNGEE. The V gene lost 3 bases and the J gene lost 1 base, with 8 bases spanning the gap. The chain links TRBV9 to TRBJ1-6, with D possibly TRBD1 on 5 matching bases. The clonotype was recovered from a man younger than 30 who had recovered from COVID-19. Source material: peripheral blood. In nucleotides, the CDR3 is TGTGCCAGCAGCGGAGACAGTTCCTATAATTCACCCCTCCACTTT. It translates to CASSGDSSYNSPLHF.